Listed below are T cell receptor beta chains from one sample, sequenced in a study of blood T cell repertoires in COVID-19. Clones were read by immunoSEQ multiplex PCR, and TCRdb kept only the in-frame ones, dropping some. The sample holds 350,000 to 500,000 clones, around nine tenths seen once. Sample: PBMCs or T cells enriched from blood (not recorded which). The source is a woman under 30 who had been exposed to COVID-19. CDR3s include the opening cysteine and the closing phenylalanine or tryptophan. A D gene is named only where the DNA matches it firmly. Only some rows state a clone size, as once, few, many or a class for expanded clones.

D	V	size	J	CDR3	DNA
NA	TRBV24-1	NA	TRBJ2-7	CATSETGTSSYEQYF	TGTGCCACCAGTGAGACCGGGACAAGCTCCTACGAGCAGTACTTC
NA	TRBV11-2	once	TRBJ2-1	CASSYSYNEQFF	TGTGCCAGCAGTTACAGCTACAATGAGCAGTTCTTC
TRBD1	TRBV6-1	NA	TRBJ2-7	CASSVGPGTGKDEQYF	TGTGCCAGCAGTGTTGGGCCCGGGACAGGGAAGGACGAGCAGTACTTC
TRBD1	TRBV15	few	TRBJ1-5	CATSKDRGSQPQHF	TGTGCCACCAGCAAGGACAGGGGAAGTCAGCCCCAGCATTTT
NA	TRBV7-2	NA	TRBJ2-7	CASSYARAGEYEQYF	TGTGCCAGCAGCTATGCTAGGGCAGGGGAGTACGAGCAGTACTTC
NA	TRBV7-3	NA	TRBJ1-6	CASSSNRKLSSYNSPLHF	TGTGCCAGCAGCTCAAACAGAAAGCTGAGCTCCTATAATTCACCCCTCCACTTT
NA	TRBV3-1/TRBV3-2	NA	TRBJ2-2	CASSQPKMDSYPGELFF	TGTGCCAGCAGCCAACCAAAGATGGACAGTTACCCGGGGGAGCTGTTTTTT
NA	TRBV23-1	few	TRBJ2-7	CASSQFSTRGAMDEQYF	TGCGCCAGCAGTCAATTCTCGACTCGGGGGGCAATGGACGAGCAGTACTTC
NA	TRBV28	NA	TRBJ2-1	CASSSLFQGEQFF	TGTGCCAGCAGTTCGCTCTTCCAGGGGGAGCAGTTCTTC
NA	TRBV5-8	NA	TRBJ1-5	CASSLAEGTYNQPQHF	TGTGCCAGCAGCTTGGCCGAGGGGACATATAATCAGCCCCAGCATTTT
NA	TRBV28	few	TRBJ2-1	CASSTTSSYNEQFF	TGTGCCAGCAGTACGACTAGCTCCTACAATGAGCAGTTCTTC
TRBD2	TRBV28	NA	TRBJ2-1	CASTLAGVVSYNEQFF	TGTGCCAGCACACTAGCGGGAGTGGTTTCCTACAATGAGCAGTTCTTC
NA	TRBV19	once	TRBJ2-1	CASSPWGEAYNEQFF	TGTGCCAGTAGCCCCTGGGGGGAGGCCTACAATGAGCAGTTCTTC
NA	TRBV29-1	NA	TRBJ2-7	CSVAGAYEQYF	TGCAGCGTTGCAGGGGCCTACGAGCAGTACTTC
NA	TRBV7-2	NA	TRBJ2-3	CATRLPPTDTQYF	TGTGCCACCAGACTACCACCCACAGATACGCAGTATTTT
TRBD2	TRBV9	once	TRBJ2-7	CASSVGLAGEQYF	TGTGCCAGCAGCGTAGGACTAGCTGGGGAGCAGTACTTC
NA	TRBV19	NA	TRBJ2-7	CASSIASPAGTYEQYF	TGTGCCAGTAGTATAGCTTCTCCGGCGGGGACCTACGAGCAGTACTTC